Listed below are T cell receptor beta chains from one sample, sequenced in a study of T cell repertoires in cytomegalovirus infection. Via MiXCR, TCRdb re-called the reads, giving one row per CDR3 protein. The data contain 400,000 or so distinct CDR3 sequences, over 15% of them singletons. Sample: PBMCs. All receptors come from a human donor in good health (CMV status not recorded). Some clones in this sample may be carry-over from other donors' samples. Both conserved end residues are part of each CDR3. The order of the fields is V gene, J gene, D gene, clone size, CDR3 protein, CDR3 DNA. The D gene is left open where the match is weak. A clone size is listed for some rows: how often the clone was seen (once, few, many), or a class if it is expanded.

TRBV19,TRBJ1-5,TRBD1,-,CATKTGAGNQPQHF,TGTGCCACTAAGACAGGGGCGGGCAATCAGCCCCAGCATTTT
TRBV7-6,TRBJ1-4,-,-,CAVGVGEKLFF,TGTGCCGTGGGTGTGGGGGAAAAACTGTTTTTT
TRBV7-6,TRBJ2-1,-,many,CASSFFAGNEQFF,TGTGCCAGCAGCTTTTTTGCGGGCAATGAGCAGTTCTTC
TRBV28,TRBJ2-5,-,many,CATAPVGFYQETQYF,TGTGCCACCGCACCTGTGGGGTTCTACCAAGAGACCCAGTACTTC
TRBV6-2/TRBV6-3,TRBJ2-1,-,few,CASTLWGRSSSYNEQFF,TGTGCCAGCACCTTGTGGGGCCGCAGTAGCTCCTACAATGAGCAGTTCTTC
TRBV19,TRBJ1-1,-,many,CASSIYSDNTEAFF,TGTGCCAGTAGTATCTACAGCGATAACACTGAAGCTTTCTTT
TRBV30,TRBJ1-5,TRBD1,-,CAWRGRDRGLEPQHF,TGTGCCTGGCGCGGCCGGGACAGGGGCTTGGAGCCCCAGCATTTT
TRBV20-1,TRBJ2-7,TRBD2,many,CSARDLQREIYEQYF,TGCAGTGCTAGAGATCTCCAGCGGGAGATCTACGAGCAGTACTTC
TRBV6-5,TRBJ2-2,TRBD2,few,CASSYGLAHNTGELFF,TGTGCCAGCAGTTACGGACTAGCGCATAACACCGGGGAGCTGTTTTTT
TRBV7-2,TRBJ2-5,TRBD2,many,CASSLAERLAGVKETQYF,TGTGCCAGCAGCTTAGCTGAGCGACTAGCGGGAGTAAAAGAGACCCAGTACTTC
TRBV12-3/TRBV12-4,TRBJ2-1,-,-,CASSLGVHHEQFF,TGTGCCAGCAGTTTGGGAGTTCACCATGAGCAGTTCTTC
TRBV5-1,TRBJ1-2,-,once,CASSLTAGSYGYTF,TGCGCCAGCAGCCTGACGGCAGGGAGCTATGGCTACACCTTC
TRBV10-3,TRBJ1-5,-,-,CAIRQPRDNTIYSNQPQHF,TGTGCCATCAGGCAACCCCGGGACAACACGATATATAGCAATCAGCCCCAGCATTTT
TRBV12-5,TRBJ2-1,-,many,CASGFGNEQFF,TGTGCTAGTGGTTTCGGCAATGAGCAGTTCTTC
TRBV4-3,TRBJ1-1,-,few,CASSQDSTEAFF,TGCGCCAGCAGCCAAGATTCAACTGAAGCTTTCTTT
TRBV5-1,TRBJ1-1,-,few,CASSFGGHTEAFF,TGCGCCAGCAGCTTCGGCGGGCACACTGAAGCTTTCTTT
TRBV28,TRBJ1-5,-,many,CASSLRVRTAYSNQPQHF,TGTGCCAGCAGTTTGCGGGTCCGGACAGCTTATAGCAATCAGCCCCAGCATTTT
TRBV24-1,TRBJ2-3,TRBD1,few,CATSEAGTGDTDTQYF,TGTGCCACCAGTGAGGCCGGGACAGGGGACACAGATACGCAGTATTTT
TRBV15,TRBJ1-2,-,few,CATSRDSEANYGYTF,TGTGCCACCAGCAGAGATAGTGAGGCTAACTATGGCTACACCTTC
TRBV11-2,TRBJ2-1,-,-,CASSLVGGHEQFF,TGTGCCAGCAGCTTAGTGGGGGGCCATGAGCAGTTCTTC
TRBV6-8,TRBJ2-7,-,-,CASSYLGARGAYEQYF,TGTGCCAGCAGTTACTTAGGGGCCAGGGGGGCCTACGAGCAGTACTTC
TRBV7-8,TRBJ2-3,-,few,CASSLVLLADTQYF,TGTGCCAGCAGCTTAGTCCTGCTCGCGGATACGCAGTATTTT
TRBV23-1,TRBJ2-7,TRBD1,many,CASSQTGQGFCEQYF,TGCGCCAGCAGTCAAACGGGACAGGGCTTTTGCGAGCAGTACTTC
TRBV12-3/TRBV12-4,TRBJ1-2,-,few,CASSLALSYYGYTF,TGTGCCAGCAGTTTAGCGCTGAGCTACTATGGCTACACCTTC
TRBV15,TRBJ2-7,-,-,CATGHGGSSYEQYF,TGTGCCACCGGCCATGGGGGATCCTCCTACGAGCAGTACTTC
TRBV7-2,TRBJ2-7,-,many,CASSLTRSHEQYF,TGTGCCAGCAGCCTCACAAGATCACACGAGCAGTACTTC
TRBV10-3,TRBJ2-1,TRBD2,few,CAISPGLPDNEQFF,TGTGCCATCAGTCCGGGACTACCTGACAATGAGCAGTTCTTC
TRBV7-2,TRBJ2-3,TRBD2,many,CASAGLAGAGTQYF,TGTGCCAGCGCGGGACTAGCGGGAGCGGGTACGCAGTATTTT
TRBV7-9,TRBJ1-6,TRBD1,many,CASSLARGQGNSPLHF,TGTGCCAGCAGCTTAGCGCGGGGACAGGGCAATTCACCCCTCCACTTT
TRBV7-8,TRBJ2-1,TRBD2,many,CASSLSLAGGLNEQFF,TGTGCCAGCAGCCTCAGCCTAGCGGGAGGGCTGAATGAGCAGTTCTTC
TRBV7-9,TRBJ2-6,-,many,CASASPNAAGANVLTF,TGTGCCAGCGCCTCCCCGAACGCGGCTGGGGCCAACGTCCTGACTTTC
TRBV19,TRBJ2-1,TRBD2,few,CASGASGSFYEQFF,TGTGCCAGTGGGGCTAGCGGGAGTTTCTATGAGCAGTTCTTC
TRBV12-3/TRBV12-4,TRBJ2-2,TRBD1,many,CASSYYRGRTGELFF,TGTGCCAGCAGTTATTACAGGGGGCGGACCGGGGAGCTGTTTTTT
TRBV5-6,TRBJ2-3,TRBD2,-,CASSLRTSGGGARDTQYF,TGTGCCAGCAGCTTGAGAACTAGCGGGGGGGGGGCGAGAGATACGCAGTATTTT
TRBV15,TRBJ2-7,TRBD2,few,CATSRDRSSGYEQYF,TGTGCCACCAGCAGAGATCGGTCTAGCGGATACGAGCAGTACTTC
TRBV7-2,TRBJ2-7,-,-,CASSLLTGYEQYF,TGTGCCAGCAGCCTATTGACAGGTTACGAGCAGTACTTC
TRBV7-2,TRBJ2-1,TRBD1,few,CASSPGTGLNEQFF,TGTGCCAGCAGCCCCGGGACAGGTTTAAATGAGCAGTTCTTC
TRBV27,TRBJ2-7,-,few,CASRRLGSYEQYF,TGTGCCAGCAGGCGGCTAGGATCCTACGAGCAGTACTTC
TRBV5-6,TRBJ2-3,-,-,CASAPGGSGGNTQYF,TGTGCCAGCGCCCCTGGGGGGTCTGGCGGAAATACGCAGTATTTT
TRBV20-1,TRBJ2-5,-,-,CSASGARRGTQYF,TGCAGTGCTAGTGGGGCAAGGCGAGGGACCCAGTACTTC
TRBV4-1,TRBJ2-1,TRBD2,-,CASSQRLAGGPARGEQFF,TGCGCCAGCAGCCAGCGGCTAGCGGGAGGGCCGGCGAGGGGTGAGCAGTTCTTC
TRBV15,TRBJ2-5,-,-,CATSSPVQETQYF,TGTGCCACCAGCAGCCCCGTCCAAGAGACCCAGTACTTC
TRBV6-6,TRBJ1-1,-,-,CASSLPFEGPSGTEAFF,TGTGCCAGCAGTTTACCGTTTGAAGGCCCTTCGGGCACTGAAGCTTTCTTT
TRBV20-1,TRBJ2-1,TRBD1,-,CSAPRQGALTRPDEQFF,TGCAGTGCTCCTAGACAGGGGGCTCTTACTAGGCCAGATGAGCAGTTCTTC
TRBV28,TRBJ1-4,TRBD1,few,CASSFPGQGLPNEKLFF,TGTGCCAGCAGTTTTCCTGGACAGGGGTTACCTAATGAAAAACTGTTTTTT
TRBV7-6,TRBJ1-4,-,-,CASTPRGGANEKLFF,TGTGCCAGCACTCCCCGGGGCGGGGCTAATGAAAAACTGTTTTTT
TRBV12-3/TRBV12-4,TRBJ1-2,-,-,CASSYREGRGYTF,TGTGCCAGCAGTTACAGGGAAGGTCGGGGCTACACCTTC
TRBV7-9,TRBJ2-3,TRBD1,-,CASSYNPGQVRSGDTQYF,TGTGCCAGCAGCTACAACCCCGGACAGGTCCGGAGCGGAGATACGCAGTATTTT
TRBV7-8,TRBJ2-2,TRBD2,many,CASSLAERDGGELFF,TGTGCCAGCAGCTTAGCGGAGCGGGATGGCGGGGAGCTGTTTTTT
TRBV5-5,TRBJ2-1,TRBD2,many,CASSPWERGGNEQFF,TGTGCCAGCAGCCCCTGGGAGCGGGGGGGCAATGAGCAGTTCTTC
TRBV6-6,TRBJ2-1,-,-,CASTTWGSPNEQFF,TGTGCCAGCACCACGTGGGGATCTCCCAATGAGCAGTTCTTC
TRBV14,TRBJ2-1,TRBD2,-,CASSFLETSGEQFF,TGTGCCAGCAGCTTCCTGGAAACTAGCGGGGAGCAGTTCTTC
TRBV5-4,TRBJ2-7,TRBD2,-,CASSLGLAGAGEQYF,TGTGCCAGCAGCCTGGGACTAGCGGGAGCCGGCGAGCAGTACTTC